A single T cell receptor beta chain is shown here with its context. Its antigen remains undetermined. Base qualities are not at hand, and no much larger clone is one base apart. The immunoSEQ Assay, a bias-controlled multiplex PCR, was used to amplify TCRbeta CDR3 regions from genomic DNA. Regarding the original processing steps: Nucleated cell counts per sample were estimated from amplification of reference gene primers within the assay. To quantify the absolute abundance of each unique TCRbeta CDR3 rearrangement, sequence reads were collapsed and filtered. For each sample, productive Simpson clonality was calculated as the square root of Simpson's diversity index across productive rearrangements. The clones in this table, taken by TCRdb from immuneACCESS, are in-frame only. Not every clone is retained; where verified, under half of the shortfall comes from an unresolved V gene, and the cause of the rest is unknown. V and J calls and clone size come straight from that table; D and trimming were deduced from the DNA. The sample table contains 66,000 or so clones; only one count was recorded for around 80% of them. The top ten clonotypes cover around 10% of the sample.

Taken from cysteine to phenylalanine, the CDR3 has 12 residues. Only the CDR3 portion is preserved as DNA: 36 bases, with reading frame beginning at the first base. CDR1 is given as SNHLY and CDR2 as FYNNEI, both from the germline V gene. V loses 6 bases of germline sequence and J loses 5 bases, and the interval between the two ends is 10 bases. Collaborating institutions collected whole blood in K2EDTA tubes following their own protocols. For TCRbeta analysis, collaborators shipped samples as frozen whole blood, isolated PBMCs, or DNA extracted from either of those sample types. This entry is derived from a study of blood T cell repertoires in COVID-19 (dated by TCRdb to 2018 to 2020). Notes on the research overall: Samples from collaborators originated in the United States, Italy and Spain and spanned both the acute and convalescent phases of COVID-19. The material from the prospective study consisted of cDNA or gDNA derived from T cells, B-cell-depleted T cells, or PBMCs. The dataset comprised deeply sampled blood TCRbeta repertoires from subjects exposed to, actively infected with, or recovered from COVID-19. The repertoires were released in a freely available public database intended as a resource for research on the immune response to SARS-CoV-2. Samples came from the ongoing ImmuneRACE study (first 160 participants) plus 1,254 subjects from 6 global collaborators. Nearly every sample came with metadata listing a de-identified subject ID, COVID-19 status, age in years and sex. Where available, HLA class I and class II types were obtained from metadata supplied by the sample provider rather than from assay-based typing.

Beyond this particular receptor, the publication reports: Clinical and demographic metadata were provided uncurated, with the amount varying by source and participant.

The material sequenced was peripheral blood. The sequence joins TRBV2 to TRBJ1-2; no D gene call is confident. The sequence derives from a human donor in a cohort sampled during active COVID-19. The CDR3 sequence is CASRPDSYGYTF. In nucleotides, the sequence is TGTGCCAGCAGGCCCGACTCTTATGGCTACACCTTC.